The next 29 T cell receptor beta chains were all read from a single sample in a study of T cell therapy after organ transplantation (dated by TCRdb to about 2019). These receptors lack a known antigen. The method was the immunoSEQ multiplex PCR assay. TCRdb carries this immuneACCESS record with in-frame sequences only. Its versions omit some clonotypes, under half of them owing to an unresolved V gene in the studies checked, with the rest unexplained. The sample table holds about 48,000 clones, of which 85% to 95% were seen once. The ten largest clonotypes hold 2.5% to 3.5% of the sample. This specimen's time point label, interpreted: before start of T cell therapy. This sample comprised CD8+ T cells from blood, obtained before autologous CMV-specific T cell therapy. The origin of the receptors is a human patient who had received a solid organ transplant and had CMV disease.

J is TRBJ2-3 and V is TRBV7-9; weak D call: TRBD2 (5 bases). CDR3 length equals 14 residues. CDR1 SEHNR and CDR2 FQNEAQ come from the germline V gene (reference sequence). V lost 5 bases to trimming and J lost 2 bases, with 11 bases between them. CDR3 nucleotide sequence: TGTGCCAGCAGCCCCCCGGGGTTCACAGATACGCAGTATTTT. This gives the protein CASSPPGFTDTQYF.

The chain uses TRBV7-6 and TRBJ1-4, with D hard to call. The CDR3 has 15 residues. V was pared by 3 bases and J by 3 bases, with 11 bases between. Germline values: CDR1 SGHVS, CDR2 FNYEAQ. CDR3 in DNA: TGTGCCAGCAGCTTTGATTCTCGACCTAATGAAAAACTGTTTTTT. Protein sequence: CASSFDSRPNEKLFF.

CDR3 protein: CAWSVAGGTEAFF. The CDR3 DNA reads TGTGCCTGGAGTGTGGCAGGGGGCACTGAAGCTTTCTTT. V is TRBV30 and J is TRBJ1-1; 7 positions match TRBD1. Trimming took 0 bases from V and 4 from J; bases not matched to a gene: 2. Germline lookup yields CDR1 GTSNPN and CDR2 SVGIG (reference sequence). This CDR3 contains 13 residues.

The rearrangement uses TRBV4-3 and TRBJ2-1; TRBD2 matches at 8 bases. V shed 4 bases, J shed 7 bases, and the junction held 12 bases outside the gene matches. The length of the CDR3 is 16 residues. Germline V gene data show CDR1 as LGHNA and CDR2 as YSLEER. As DNA, the CDR3 is TGCGCCAGCAGCCGGGCGAGCGAGCGGGGGTTTAATGAGCAGTTCTTC. This translates into CASSRASERGFNEQFF.

This rearrangement joins TRBV2 to TRBJ1-3; 9 positions match TRBD1. This CDR3 is 18 amino acids long. The ends lost 0 bases at V and 0 bases at J; junction bases unmatched: 6. Per germline, CDR1 SNHLY and CDR2 FYNNEI. The CDR3 here is CASSEAGTGSYSGNTIYF. CDR3 bases: TGTGCCAGCAGTGAAGCTGGGACAGGGAGCTACTCTGGAAACACCATATATTTT.

The chain recombines TRBV7-8 with TRBJ2-3; D remains ambiguous. The V gene lost 1 base and the J gene lost 0 bases, with 20 bases spanning the gap. Germline V CDR1 and CDR2: SGHVS, FQNEAQ. This CDR3 is 19 amino acids long. The CDR3 is CASSLGRPSGETSTDTQYF. CDR3 sequence (DNA): TGTGCCAGCAGCTTAGGGCGGCCGTCTGGGGAAACTAGCACAGATACGCAGTATTTT.

The J gene is TRBJ1-2, the V gene TRBV4-1; TRBD1 is a possible D gene (6 bases). Per germline, CDR1 MGHRA and CDR2 YSYEKL. The V gene lost 0 bases and the J gene lost 5 bases, with 10 bases spanning the gap. This CDR3 is 14 amino acids long. The CDR3 DNA is TGCGCCAGCAGCCAAGATGAAACAGGGTATGGCTACACCTTC. Protein sequence: CASSQDETGYGYTF.

V is TRBV7-8 and J is TRBJ2-7, with no clear D. This CDR3 contains 12 residues. Trimming stripped 5 bases from V and 6 bases from J, with 11 bases between. CDR1 is SGHVS and CDR2 is FQNEAQ in the germline V gene. DNA of the CDR3: TGTGCCAGCAGCCCAACATTGTTCGAGCAGTACTTC. This translates into CASSPTLFEQYF.

The chain couples TRBV19 to TRBJ2-1, with unresolved D. This CDR3 comprises 13 residues. CDR1 and CDR2 (germline): LNHDA, SQIVND (reference sequence). Trimming removed 3 bases at V and 7 bases at J, with 10 bases between. The CDR3, as DNA: TGTGCCAGTAGTATTGGCTCCGGGAATGAGCAGTTCTTC. Protein: CASSIGSGNEQFF.

The J gene is TRBJ2-7, the V gene TRBV6-5; no clear D. Trimming removed 2 bases from V and 0 bases from J, with 5 bases in between. Looked up from germline, CDR1 is MNHEY and CDR2 is SVGAGI. This CDR3 region has 13 residues. The CDR3 bases are TGTGCCAGCAGTTACACGATCTCCTACGAGCAGTACTTC. Translated, it gives CASSYTISYEQYF.

The V gene is TRBV7-9, the J gene TRBJ2-7; D is uncertain. From germline, CDR1 is SEHNR and CDR2 FQNEAQ (reference sequence). This CDR3 contains 12 residues. V shed 3 bases and J shed 2 bases, with 5 bases lying between them. CDR3 nucleotide sequence: TGTGCCAGCAGCTTTCATCCCTACGAGCAGTACTTC. Protein product: CASSFHPYEQYF.

V gene TRBV13 combines with J gene TRBJ2-7; TRBD1 agrees at 9 bases. Germline V CDR1 and CDR2: PRHDT, FYEKMQ (reference sequence). V was clipped by 4 bases and J by 1 base; unmatched bases: 17. This CDR3 contains 19 residues. DNA for the CDR3: TGTGCCAGCAGCTCAGACGGGACAGGGAGTGATTATACGTCCTACGAGCAGTACTTC. As protein: CASSSDGTGSDYTSYEQYF.

The V call is TRBV4-1, the J call TRBJ1-1; TRBD1 agrees at 7 bases. CDR3 length equals 15 residues. Germline assignment: CDR1 MGHRA and CDR2 YSYEKL. V trimming: 1 base; J trimming: 6 bases; junction bases outside the gene matches: 8. The CDR3 sequence: CASSQGGGVSSEAFF. For the CDR3, the DNA is TGCGCCAGCAGCCAAGGAGGGGGCGTAAGTTCTGAAGCTTTCTTT.

The rearrangement links TRBV19 to TRBJ1-5; D uncertain. Per the germline V gene, CDR1 is LNHDA and CDR2 is SQIVND (reference sequence). The CDR3 is 15 residues long. V was clipped by 4 bases and J by 3 bases, with 13 bases between them. The CDR3 region is CASSTGGSLNQPQHF. Written as DNA, the CDR3 is TGTGCCAGTAGTACAGGAGGCAGCCTCAATCAGCCCCAGCATTTT.

This chain links TRBV11-2 with TRBJ2-3; no firm D call. V shed 0 bases and J shed 2 bases, with 9 bases lying between them. Germline CDR1 reads SGHAT; CDR2 reads FQNNGV. The CDR3 length is 15 residues. The CDR3 coding sequence is TGTGCCAGCAGCTTAGACGGGTCCTTCACAGATACGCAGTATTTT. Amino acid sequence: CASSLDGSFTDTQYF.

The genes are TRBV4-1 and TRBJ2-3; TRBD2 aligns across 11 bases. The CDR3 sequence is 17 residues long. The V segment lost 8 bases and the J segment 1 base; nucleotides outside the gene matches: 11. Germline V lookup: CDR1 MGHRA, CDR2 YSYEKL. DNA for the CDR3: TGCGCCAGCGCGATAGCGGGGGGGCGGGAGCGCACAGATACGCAGTATTTT. It yields the protein CASAIAGGRERTDTQYF.

The chain has TRBV18 and TRBJ2-3; 9 nucleotides match TRBD2. Germline V lookup: CDR1 KGHSH, CDR2 LQKENI. The CDR3 has 18 amino acids. V was clipped by 3 bases and J by 1 base; unmatched bases: 11. CDR3 loop: CASSPSRGGAGGTDTQYF. As DNA, the CDR3 is TGTGCCAGCTCACCGAGTCGCGGGGGGGCCGGAGGCACAGATACGCAGTATTTT. Full variable domain (missing parts from reference TRBV18 and TRBJ2-3): NAGVMQNPRHLVRRRGQEARLRCSPMKGHSHVYWYRQLPEEGLKFMVYLQKENIIDESGMPKERFSAEFPKEGPSILRIQQVVRGDSAAYFCASSPSRGGAGGTDTQYFGPGTRLTVL.

The rearrangement joins TRBV5-1 to TRBJ2-3; D is uncertain. Germline assignment: CDR1 SGHRS and CDR2 YFSETQ. This CDR3 is built from 15 residues. Trimming stripped 0 bases from V and 1 base from J, with 9 bases between. The CDR3 loop is CASSLETRRTDTQYF. DNA for the CDR3: TGCGCCAGCAGCTTGGAAACCCGTCGCACAGATACGCAGTATTTT.

The chain uses TRBV27 and TRBJ1-1, with 7 bases identical to TRBD1. This CDR3 contains 14 residues. The germline V gene encodes CDR1 MNHEY and CDR2 SMNVEV (reference sequence). Trimming took 5 bases from V and 2 from J; bases not matched to a gene: 5. CDR3 coding DNA: TGTGCCAGCAGTATCAACAGGGGAAACACTGAAGCTTTCTTT. It yields the protein CASSINRGNTEAFF.

CDR3 sequence (DNA): TGTGCCAGCAGATGGACAGGTTCAGGCACTGAAGCTTTCTTT. Translation gives CASRWTGSGTEAFF. The rearrangement links TRBV2 to TRBJ1-1, with 7 positions matching TRBD1. Trimming removed 6 bases from V and 4 bases from J; junction bases left unmatched: 8. Germline-derived CDR1 and CDR2 are SNHLY and FYNNEI. This CDR3 region has 14 residues.

This chain uses TRBV6-1 with TRBJ2-7; D not certain. CDR3 length equals 15 residues. Deletions cut 1 base from V and 2 bases from J, with 12 bases between. Germline V CDR1 and CDR2: MNHNS, SASEGT. CDR3 bases: TGTGCCAGCAGTGAAGGGGCAGCCATACCCTACGAGCAGTACTTC. Residues: CASSEGAAIPYEQYF.

The chain links TRBV5-4 to TRBJ2-2; 10 positions agree with TRBD2. The CDR3 contains 16 residues. The germline V gene encodes CDR1 SGHNT and CDR2 YYREEE (reference sequence). Losses at the gene ends were 1 base for V and 7 bases for J; bases not matched to a gene: 7. The CDR3 is CASSLFLAGADGELFF. As DNA, the CDR3 is TGTGCCAGCAGCTTGTTCCTAGCGGGGGCGGACGGGGAGCTGTTTTTT.

The chain employs TRBV7-9 and TRBJ2-1; D may be TRBD2 (5 bases). Germline CDR1 SEHNR, CDR2 FQNEAQ (reference sequence). The CDR3 loop spans 16 amino acids. Trimming pared 2 bases from V and 0 bases from J, leaving 11 bases between. The CDR3 sequence is CASSLWRADSYNEQFF. CDR3 nucleotides: TGTGCCAGCAGCTTATGGCGGGCCGACTCCTACAATGAGCAGTTCTTC.

The J gene is TRBJ1-1, the V gene TRBV19; 7 nucleotides agree with TRBD1. The V gene end was trimmed by 5 bases and the J gene end by 4 bases; junction bases not matched to a gene: 4. Germline CDR1 and CDR2: LNHDA and SQIVND (reference sequence). This CDR3 spans 13 amino acids. The CDR3 loop is CASSWTGPTEAFF. DNA for the CDR3: TGTGCCAGTAGTTGGACAGGACCCACTGAAGCTTTCTTT. Filled out from reference TRBV19 and TRBJ1-1, the complete variable domain reads DGGITQSPKYLFRKEGQNVTLSCEQNLNHDAMYWYRQDPGQGLRLIYYSQIVNDFQKGDIAEGYSVSREKKESFPLTVTSAQKNPTAFYLCASSWTGPTEAFFGQGTRLTVV.

V usage is TRBV6-4 and J usage is TRBJ2-2, with D tentatively TRBD1 (5 bases). The CDR3 is made up of 13 amino acids. Trimming removed 4 bases at V and 3 bases at J, with 6 bases between. The germline CDR1 and CDR2 sequences are MRHNA and SNTAGT. The CDR3 is CASSGGDTGELFF. For the CDR3, the DNA is TGTGCCAGCAGTGGGGGCGACACCGGGGAGCTGTTTTTT.

The V call is TRBV6-4, the J call TRBJ1-6, with 8 bases identical to TRBD1. In germline, CDR1 is MRHNA, CDR2 SNTAGT. This CDR3 has 13 residues. J lost 8 bases, V lost 9 bases, and 6 bases had no gene match. In DNA form, the CDR3 reads TGTGCCAGTGGGACAGGAGAACATTCACCCCTCCACTTT. This translates into CASGTGEHSPLHF.

The chain has TRBV5-5 and TRBJ2-7; the match to TRBD1 covers 8 bases. CDR1 SGHKS and CDR2 YYEKEE come from the germline V gene (reference sequence). V shed 6 bases and J 5 bases; nucleotides not matched to a gene: 7. The CDR3 runs 13 residues. The CDR3 nucleotides read TGTGCCAGCACCTCGACAGGGGCGGACGAGCAGTACTTC. It encodes CASTSTGADEQYF. Together with reference TRBV5-5 and TRBJ2-7, the CDR3 gives the full variable domain: DAGVTQSPTHLIKTRGQQVTLRCSPISGHKSVSWYQQVLGQGPQFIFQYYEKEERGRGNFPDRFSARQFPNYSSELNVNALLLGDSALYLCASTSTGADEQYFGPGTRLTVT.

This clone appeared a single time. CDR3 coding DNA: TGTGCCAGCAGCCCGATAGACAGGGGTTCGGGGTATGGCTACACCTTC. Protein sequence: CASSPIDRGSGYGYTF. V usage is TRBV4-2 and J usage is TRBJ1-2; 8 nucleotides line up with TRBD1. The V and J ends lost 4 bases and 5 bases, in that order; junction bases with no gene match: 12. The germline V gene encodes CDR1 LGHNA and CDR2 YNFKEQ. CDR3 length: 16 residues.

The V gene is TRBV6-1, the J gene TRBJ1-5; TRBD1 matches at 7 bases. The germline V gene has CDR1 MNHNS and CDR2 SASEGT. The CDR3 covers 15 residues. V dropped 6 bases and J dropped 4; count of bases not matched to a gene: 9. In DNA, the CDR3 is TGTGCCAGCAGCCTTCAGACAGGGCCTAATCAGCCCCAGCATTTT. It specifies CASSLQTGPNQPQHF.